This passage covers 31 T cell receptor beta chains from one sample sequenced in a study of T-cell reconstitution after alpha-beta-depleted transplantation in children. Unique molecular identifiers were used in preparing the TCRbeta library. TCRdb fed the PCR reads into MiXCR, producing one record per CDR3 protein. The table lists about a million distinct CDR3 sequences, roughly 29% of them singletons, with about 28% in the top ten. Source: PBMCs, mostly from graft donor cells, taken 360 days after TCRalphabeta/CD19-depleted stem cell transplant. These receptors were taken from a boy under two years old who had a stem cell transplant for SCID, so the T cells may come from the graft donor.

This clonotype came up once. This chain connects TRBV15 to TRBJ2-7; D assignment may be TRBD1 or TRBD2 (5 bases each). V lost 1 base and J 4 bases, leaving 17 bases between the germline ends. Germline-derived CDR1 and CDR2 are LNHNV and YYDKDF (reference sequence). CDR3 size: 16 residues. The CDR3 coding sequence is TGTGCCACCAGCAGAGGATCCGGGACCACGAAATACGAGCAGTACTTC. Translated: CATSRGSGTTKYEQYF.

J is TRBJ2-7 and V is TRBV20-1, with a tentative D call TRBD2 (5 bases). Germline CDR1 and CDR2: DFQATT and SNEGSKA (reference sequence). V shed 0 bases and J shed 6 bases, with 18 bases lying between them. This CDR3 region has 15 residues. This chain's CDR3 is CSARDPGSRLGEQYF. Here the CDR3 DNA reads TGCAGTGCTAGAGATCCGGGGTCTCGTCTGGGCGAGCAGTACTTC.

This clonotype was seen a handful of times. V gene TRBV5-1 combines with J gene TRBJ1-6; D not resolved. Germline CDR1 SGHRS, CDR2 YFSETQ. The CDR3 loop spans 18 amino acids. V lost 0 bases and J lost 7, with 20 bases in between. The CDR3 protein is CASSLGAVASFLNSPLHF. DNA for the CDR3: TGCGCCAGCAGCTTGGGGGCCGTGGCCTCCTTTTTGAATTCACCCCTCCACTTT.

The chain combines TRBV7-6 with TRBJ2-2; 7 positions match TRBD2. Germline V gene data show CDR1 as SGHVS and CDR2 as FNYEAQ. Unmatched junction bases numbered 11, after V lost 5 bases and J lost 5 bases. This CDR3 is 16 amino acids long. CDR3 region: CASSPGGRGLTGELFF. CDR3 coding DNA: TGTGCCAGCAGCCCCGGGGGGAGGGGCCTAACCGGGGAGCTGTTTTTT.

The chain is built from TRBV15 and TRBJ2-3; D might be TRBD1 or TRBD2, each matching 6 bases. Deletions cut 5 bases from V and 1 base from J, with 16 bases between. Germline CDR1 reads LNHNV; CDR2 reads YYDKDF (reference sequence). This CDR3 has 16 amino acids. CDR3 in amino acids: CATSRGTPFGTDTQYF. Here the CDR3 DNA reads TGTGCCACCAGCCGCGGGACACCTTTTGGCACAGATACGCAGTATTTT.

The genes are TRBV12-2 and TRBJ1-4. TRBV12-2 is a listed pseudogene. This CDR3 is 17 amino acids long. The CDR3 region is CASRLASRGQSNEKLFF. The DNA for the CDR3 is TGTGCAAGTCGCTTAGCGAGTCGGGGGCAATCTAATGAAAAACTGTTTTTT.

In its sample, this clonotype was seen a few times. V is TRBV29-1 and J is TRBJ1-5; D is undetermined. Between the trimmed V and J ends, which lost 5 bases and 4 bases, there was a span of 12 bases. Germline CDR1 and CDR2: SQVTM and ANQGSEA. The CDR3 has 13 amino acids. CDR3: CSVLVDGNQPQHF. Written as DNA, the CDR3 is TGCAGCGTTTTAGTTGACGGGAATCAGCCCCAGCATTTT.

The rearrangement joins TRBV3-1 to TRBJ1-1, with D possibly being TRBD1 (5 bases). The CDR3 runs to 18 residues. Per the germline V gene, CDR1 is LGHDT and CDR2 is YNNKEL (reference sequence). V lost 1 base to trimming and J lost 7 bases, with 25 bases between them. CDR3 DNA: TGTGCCAGCAGCCAAGTCGGCGCAGGGTCGAAATGGGGTGATGAAGCTTTCTTT. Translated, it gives CASSQVGAGSKWGDEAFF.

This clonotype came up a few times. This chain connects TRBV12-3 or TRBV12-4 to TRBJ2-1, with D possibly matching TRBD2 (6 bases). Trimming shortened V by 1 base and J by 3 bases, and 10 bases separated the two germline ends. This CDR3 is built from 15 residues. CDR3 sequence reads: CASSLGWGVYNEQFF. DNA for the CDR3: TGTGCCAGCAGTTTAGGATGGGGGGTCTACAATGAGCAGTTCTTC.

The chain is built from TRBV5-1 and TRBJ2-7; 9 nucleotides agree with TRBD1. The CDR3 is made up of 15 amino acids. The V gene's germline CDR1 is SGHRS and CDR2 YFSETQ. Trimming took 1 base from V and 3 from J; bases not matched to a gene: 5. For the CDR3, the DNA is TGCGCCAGCAGCTTGCTTACAGGGGGCCACTACGAGCAGTACTTC. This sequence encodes CASSLLTGGHYEQYF.

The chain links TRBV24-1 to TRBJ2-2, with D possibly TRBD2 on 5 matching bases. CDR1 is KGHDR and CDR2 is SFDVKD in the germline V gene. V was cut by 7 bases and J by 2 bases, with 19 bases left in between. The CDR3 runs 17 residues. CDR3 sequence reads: CATSSGPGRVNTGELFF. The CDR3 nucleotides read TGTGCCACCAGCAGTGGTCCGGGAAGGGTCAACACCGGGGAGCTGTTTTTT.

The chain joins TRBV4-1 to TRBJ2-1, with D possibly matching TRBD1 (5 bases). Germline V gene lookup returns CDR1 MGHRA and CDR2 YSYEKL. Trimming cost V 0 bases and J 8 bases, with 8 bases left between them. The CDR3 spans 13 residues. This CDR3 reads CASSQDQGHEQFF. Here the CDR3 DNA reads TGCGCCAGCAGCCAAGATCAGGGCCATGAGCAGTTCTTC.

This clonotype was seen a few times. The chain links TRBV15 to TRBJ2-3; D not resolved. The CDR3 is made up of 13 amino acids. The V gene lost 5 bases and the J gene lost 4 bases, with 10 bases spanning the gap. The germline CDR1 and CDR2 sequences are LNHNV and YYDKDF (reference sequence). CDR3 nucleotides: TGTGCCACCAGCGCTCGGACCGCAGATACGCAGTATTTT. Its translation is CATSARTADTQYF.

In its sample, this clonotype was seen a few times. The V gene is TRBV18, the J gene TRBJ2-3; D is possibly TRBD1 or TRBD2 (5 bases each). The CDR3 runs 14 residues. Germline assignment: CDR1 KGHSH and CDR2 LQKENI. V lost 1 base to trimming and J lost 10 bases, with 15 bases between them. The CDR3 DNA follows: TGTGCCAGCTCACCACGGTTCGGGCAGGGAGCGCAGTATTTT. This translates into CASSPRFGQGAQYF. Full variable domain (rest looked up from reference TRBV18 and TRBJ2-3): NAGVMQNPRHLVRRRGQEARLRCSPMKGHSHVYWYRQLPEEGLKFMVYLQKENIIDESGMPKERFSAEFPKEGPSILRIQQVVRGDSAAYFCASSPRFGQGAQYFGPGTRLTVL.

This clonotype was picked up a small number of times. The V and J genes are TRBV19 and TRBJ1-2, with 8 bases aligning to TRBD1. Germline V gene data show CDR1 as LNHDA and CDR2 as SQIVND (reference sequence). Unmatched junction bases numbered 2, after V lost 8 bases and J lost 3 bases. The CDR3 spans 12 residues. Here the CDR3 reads CASGQGDYGYTF. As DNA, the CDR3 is TGTGCCAGTGGACAGGGTGACTATGGCTACACCTTC.

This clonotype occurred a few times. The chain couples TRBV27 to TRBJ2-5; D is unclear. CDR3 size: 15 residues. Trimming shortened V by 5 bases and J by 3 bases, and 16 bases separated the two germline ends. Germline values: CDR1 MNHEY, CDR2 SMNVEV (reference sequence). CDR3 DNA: TGTGCCAGCAGTCGATGGACGGGCCCAGAAGAGACCCAGTACTTC. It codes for CASSRWTGPEETQYF.

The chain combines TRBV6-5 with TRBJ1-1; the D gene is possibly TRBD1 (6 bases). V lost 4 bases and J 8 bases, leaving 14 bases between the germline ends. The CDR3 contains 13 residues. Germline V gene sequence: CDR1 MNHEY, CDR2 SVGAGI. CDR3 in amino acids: CASSLTGRREAFF. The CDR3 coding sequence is TGTGCCAGCAGTTTAACAGGGCGGCGGGAAGCTTTCTTT.

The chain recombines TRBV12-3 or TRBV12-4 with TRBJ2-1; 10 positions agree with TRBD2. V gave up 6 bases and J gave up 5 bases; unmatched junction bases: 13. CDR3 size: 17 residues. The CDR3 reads CASSFRGGLAVNNEQFF. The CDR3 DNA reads TGTGCCAGCAGCTTTAGGGGAGGACTAGCGGTGAACAATGAGCAGTTCTTC.

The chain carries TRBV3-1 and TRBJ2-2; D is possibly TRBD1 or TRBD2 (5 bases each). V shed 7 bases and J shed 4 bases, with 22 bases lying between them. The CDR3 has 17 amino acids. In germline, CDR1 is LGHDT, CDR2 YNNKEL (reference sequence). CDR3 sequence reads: CASTLASLGAGTGELFF. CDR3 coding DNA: TGTGCCAGCACGCTCGCCTCTTTAGGGGCGGGCACCGGGGAGCTGTTTTTT.

CDR3 region: CASTTPPGLPYQETQYF. The CDR3 DNA reads as TGTGCCAGCACCACTCCTCCGGGACTACCGTACCAAGAGACCCAGTACTTC. The gene calls are TRBV28 and TRBJ2-5, with 7 bases aligning to TRBD2. Per germline, CDR1 MDHEN and CDR2 SYDVKM. The CDR3 consists of 17 residues. V lost 7 bases, J lost 0 bases, and 14 bases stayed unmatched. The full variable domain, with the rest looked up from reference TRBV28 and TRBJ2-5, is DVKVTQSSRYLVKRTGEKVFLECVQDMDHENMFWYRQDPGLGLRLIYFSYDVKMKEKGDIPEGYSVSREKKERFSLILESASTNQTSMYLCASTTPPGLPYQETQYFGPGTRLLVL.

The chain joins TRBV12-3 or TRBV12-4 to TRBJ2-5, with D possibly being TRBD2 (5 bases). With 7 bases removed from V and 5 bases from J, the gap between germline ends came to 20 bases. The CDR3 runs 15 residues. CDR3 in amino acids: CASTPGMRQPETQYF. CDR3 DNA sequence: TGTGCCAGCACCCCGGGGATGCGGCAACCGGAGACCCAGTACTTC.

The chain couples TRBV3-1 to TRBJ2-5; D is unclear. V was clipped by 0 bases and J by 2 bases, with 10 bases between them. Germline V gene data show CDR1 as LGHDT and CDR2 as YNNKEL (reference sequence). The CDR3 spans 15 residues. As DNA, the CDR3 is TGTGCCAGCAGCCAAGAGATATCACAGCAAGAGACCCAGTACTTC. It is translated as CASSQEISQQETQYF.

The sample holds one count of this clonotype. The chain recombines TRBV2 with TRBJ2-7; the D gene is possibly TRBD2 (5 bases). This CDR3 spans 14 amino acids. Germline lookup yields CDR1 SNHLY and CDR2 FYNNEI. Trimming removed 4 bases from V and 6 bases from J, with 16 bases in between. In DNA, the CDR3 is TGTGCCAGCAGTGTTAGAGGGAAAGAGCGCGAGCAGTACTTC. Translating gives CASSVRGKEREQYF.

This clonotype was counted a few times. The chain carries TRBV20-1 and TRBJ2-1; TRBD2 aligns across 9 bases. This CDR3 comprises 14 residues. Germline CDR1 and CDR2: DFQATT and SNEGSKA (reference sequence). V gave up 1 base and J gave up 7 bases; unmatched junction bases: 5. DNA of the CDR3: TGCAGTGCTAGAGGGCTAGCGGGGCTAAATGAGCAGTTCTTC. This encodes CSARGLAGLNEQFF.

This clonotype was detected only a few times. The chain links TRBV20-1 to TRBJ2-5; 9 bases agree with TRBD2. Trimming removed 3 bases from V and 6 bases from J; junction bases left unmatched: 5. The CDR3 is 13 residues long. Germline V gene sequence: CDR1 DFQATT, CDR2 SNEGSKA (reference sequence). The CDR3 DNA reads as TGCAGTGCTAGGGCGGGGGGGCCGAAGACCCAGTACTTC. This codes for CSARAGGPKTQYF.

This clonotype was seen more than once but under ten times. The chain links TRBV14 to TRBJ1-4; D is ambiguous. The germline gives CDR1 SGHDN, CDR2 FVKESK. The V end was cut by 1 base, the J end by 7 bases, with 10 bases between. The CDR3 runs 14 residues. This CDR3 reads CASSQVGKGEKLFF. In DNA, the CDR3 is TGTGCCAGCAGCCAAGTTGGGAAAGGTGAAAAACTGTTTTTT.

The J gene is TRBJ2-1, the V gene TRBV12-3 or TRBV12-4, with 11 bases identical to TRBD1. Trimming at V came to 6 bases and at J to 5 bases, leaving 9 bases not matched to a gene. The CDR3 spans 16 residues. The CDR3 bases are TGTGCCAGCAGCCGCGGCGGACAGGGGGCGCACAATGAGCAGTTCTTC. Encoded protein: CASSRGGQGAHNEQFF.

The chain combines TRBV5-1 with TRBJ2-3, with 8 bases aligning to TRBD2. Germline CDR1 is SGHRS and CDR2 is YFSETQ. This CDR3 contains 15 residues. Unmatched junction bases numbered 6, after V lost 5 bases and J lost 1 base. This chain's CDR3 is CASSSGTSRTDTQYF. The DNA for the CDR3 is TGCGCCAGCAGTTCCGGGACTAGTCGCACAGATACGCAGTATTTT.

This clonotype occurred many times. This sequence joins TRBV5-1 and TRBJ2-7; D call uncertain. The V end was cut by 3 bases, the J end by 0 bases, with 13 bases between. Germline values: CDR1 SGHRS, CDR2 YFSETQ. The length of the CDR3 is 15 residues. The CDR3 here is CASSSPGPHSYEQYF. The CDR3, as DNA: TGCGCCAGCAGCTCCCCTGGGCCACACTCCTACGAGCAGTACTTC. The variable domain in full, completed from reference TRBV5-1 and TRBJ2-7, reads KAGVTQTPRYLIKTRGQQVTLSCSPISGHRSVSWYQQTPGQGLQFLFEYFSETQRNKGNFPGRFSGRQFSNSRSEMNVSTLELGDSALYLCASSSPGPHSYEQYFGPGTRLTVT.

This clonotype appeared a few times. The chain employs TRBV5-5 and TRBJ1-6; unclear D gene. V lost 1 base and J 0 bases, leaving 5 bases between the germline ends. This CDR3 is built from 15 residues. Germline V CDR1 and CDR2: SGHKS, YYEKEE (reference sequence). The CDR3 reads CASSLHGSYNSPLHF. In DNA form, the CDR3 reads TGTGCCAGCAGCTTGCATGGCTCCTATAATTCACCCCTCCACTTT.

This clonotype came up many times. CDR3 sequence (DNA): TGTGCCAGCAGCCCGACTAGCGGGGTATACAATGAGCAGTTCTTC. Translating it yields CASSPTSGVYNEQFF. The chain is built from TRBV9 and TRBJ2-1, with 11 nucleotides matching TRBD2. Trimming at V came to 4 bases and at J to 4 bases, leaving 4 bases not matched to a gene. Per germline, CDR1 SGDLS and CDR2 YYNGEE. This CDR3 comprises 15 residues. Variable domain in full (rest from reference TRBV9 and TRBJ2-1): DSGVTQTPKHLITATGQRVTLRCSPRSGDLSVYWYQQSLDQGLQFLIQYYNGEERAKGNILERFSAQQFPDLHSELNLSSLELGDSALYFCASSPTSGVYNEQFFGPGTRLTVL.